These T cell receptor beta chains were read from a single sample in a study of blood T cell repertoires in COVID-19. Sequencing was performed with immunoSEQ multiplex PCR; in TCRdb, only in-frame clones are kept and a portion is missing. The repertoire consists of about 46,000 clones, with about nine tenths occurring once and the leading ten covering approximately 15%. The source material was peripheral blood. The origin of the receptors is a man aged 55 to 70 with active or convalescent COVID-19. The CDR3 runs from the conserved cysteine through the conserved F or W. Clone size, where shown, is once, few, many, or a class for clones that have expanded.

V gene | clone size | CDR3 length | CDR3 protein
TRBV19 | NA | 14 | CASSIGQGSPGYTF
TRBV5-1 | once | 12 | CASSLEQGGYTF
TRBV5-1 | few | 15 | CASSPGTPSYNEQFF
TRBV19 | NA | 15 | CASSTLAFGTDTQYF
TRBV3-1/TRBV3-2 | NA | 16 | CASTPGQGTGANVLTF
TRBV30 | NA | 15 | CAWSRTGGNNSPLHF
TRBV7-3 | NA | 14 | CASSSTSGGREQYF
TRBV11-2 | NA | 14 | CASSVEVRNSPLHF
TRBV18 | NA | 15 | CASSSSAEMNTEAFF
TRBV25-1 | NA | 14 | CASADYNPNTEAFF
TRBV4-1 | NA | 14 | CASSLRGENTEAFF
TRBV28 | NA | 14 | CASSQQQGYEPQHF
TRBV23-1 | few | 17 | CASRIAGASSYNSPLHF
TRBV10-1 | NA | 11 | CARTETYEQYF
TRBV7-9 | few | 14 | CASSPRQGVRGYTF
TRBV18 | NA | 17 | CASQKGTSGGPYNEQFF
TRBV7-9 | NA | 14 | CASSSPEFGETQYF
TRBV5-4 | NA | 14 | CASSPGQGGPPSYF
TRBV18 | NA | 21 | CASSPAERGWRGASANTEAFF
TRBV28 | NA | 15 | CASRVALGSSYEQYF
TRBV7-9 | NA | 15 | CASSFSLSANYGYTF
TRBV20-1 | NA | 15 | CSASGQGSRNEKLFF
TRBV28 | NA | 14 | CASSSDRDTYEQYF
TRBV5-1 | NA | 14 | CASSLDPTGLEQYF
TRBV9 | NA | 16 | CASSARLAGGYNEQFF
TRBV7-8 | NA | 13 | CASSAGLNYGYTF
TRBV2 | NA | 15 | CASSVVAGVRETQYF
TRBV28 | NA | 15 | CASSLFAGGLDTQYF
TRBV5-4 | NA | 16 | CASSRGDSGGQETQYF
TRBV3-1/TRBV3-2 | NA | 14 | CASGLSGLDSPLHF
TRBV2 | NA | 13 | CASRKAQGEKLFF
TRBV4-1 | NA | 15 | CASSQVGARFYGYTF
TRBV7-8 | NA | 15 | CASSLVFGGTYEQYF
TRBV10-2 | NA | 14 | CASSEEQINQPQHF
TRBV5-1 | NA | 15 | CASSFQGNPTDTQYF
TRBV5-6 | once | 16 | CASSLAGDPGHTEAFF
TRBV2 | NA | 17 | CASSATQGAGGKETQYF
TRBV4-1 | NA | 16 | CASSPTFGGLNTEAFF
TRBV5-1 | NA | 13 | CASSLSGNQPQHF
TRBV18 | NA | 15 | CASSPASRYNSPLHF
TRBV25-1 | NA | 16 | CASSPIGQASTDTQYF
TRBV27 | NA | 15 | CASSFGTGGATELFF
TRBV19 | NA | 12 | CASSRVHYGYTF
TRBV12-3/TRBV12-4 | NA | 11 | CASSIQETQYF